Described below is a single TCR beta chain sequence and its context. As yet, its antigen is unknown. The data belong to a study of memory CD4+ T cells and cytomegalovirus serostatus. At the level of the study: Healthy Belgian adult donors included under ten CMV-positive and 20 to 30 CMV-negative people.

This table comes from immunoSEQ multiplex PCR, and its TCRdb copy is limited to in-frame clones, with some not included. Of tens of thousands of clones listed, roughly three quarters are singletons. The sort gate was single viable CD3+CD4+CD8-CD45RO+ cells for memory CD4+ T cells. Overall study findings and caveats: The CMV-associated TCR signature appears largely within the CD4+ memory repertoire. CD4+ memory repertoires contained about two fifths of the 164 reported CMV TCRbeta sequences.

This clonotype originated in an adult in good health and CMV-seronegative. Sequencing was performed on memory CD4+ T cells from blood.

CDR3 nucleotides: TGTGCCAGCAGCCAAGGGGCCCTAGCGGGAGTGTCCAATGAGCAGTTCTTC. Translated, it gives CASSQGALAGVSNEQFF. The chain is built from TRBV14 and TRBJ2-1, with 10 bases that match TRBD2. Germline CDR1 reads SGHDN; CDR2 reads FVKESK. CDR3 length equals 17 residues. V lost 1 base to trimming and J lost 6 bases; unmatched junction nucleotides: 9.